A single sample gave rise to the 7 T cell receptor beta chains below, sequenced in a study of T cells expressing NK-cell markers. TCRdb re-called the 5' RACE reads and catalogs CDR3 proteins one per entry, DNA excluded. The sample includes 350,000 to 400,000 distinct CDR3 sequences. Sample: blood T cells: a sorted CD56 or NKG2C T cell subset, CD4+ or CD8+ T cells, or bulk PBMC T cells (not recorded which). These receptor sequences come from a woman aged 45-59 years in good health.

This CDR3 reads CASSPSGGRNEQYF. The V and J genes are TRBV3-1 and TRBJ2-7; without DNA, the TCRdb call of TRBD1 cannot be checked. Germline V gene sequence: CDR1 LGHDT, CDR2 YNNKEL (reference sequence). The CDR3 loop spans 14 amino acids.

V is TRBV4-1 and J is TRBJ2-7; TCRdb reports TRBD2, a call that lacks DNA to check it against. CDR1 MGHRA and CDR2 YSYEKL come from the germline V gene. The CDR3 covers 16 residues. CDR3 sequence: CASSQSSLADSYEQYF.

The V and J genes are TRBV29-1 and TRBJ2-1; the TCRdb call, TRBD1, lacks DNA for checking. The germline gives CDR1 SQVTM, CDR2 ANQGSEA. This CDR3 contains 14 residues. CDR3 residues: CSVPGSVGNWEQFF.

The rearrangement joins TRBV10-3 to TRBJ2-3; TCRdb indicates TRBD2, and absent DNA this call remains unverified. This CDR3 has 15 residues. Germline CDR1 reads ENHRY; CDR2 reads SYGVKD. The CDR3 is CAIRTSGSLGDTQYF.

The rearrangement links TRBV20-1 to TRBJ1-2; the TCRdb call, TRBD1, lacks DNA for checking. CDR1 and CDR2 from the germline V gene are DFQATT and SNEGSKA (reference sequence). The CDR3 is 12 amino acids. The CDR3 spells CSARVRGYGYTF.

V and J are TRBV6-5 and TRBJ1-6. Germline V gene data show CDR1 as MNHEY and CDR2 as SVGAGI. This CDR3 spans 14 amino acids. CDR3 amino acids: CASSVNTYNSPLHF.

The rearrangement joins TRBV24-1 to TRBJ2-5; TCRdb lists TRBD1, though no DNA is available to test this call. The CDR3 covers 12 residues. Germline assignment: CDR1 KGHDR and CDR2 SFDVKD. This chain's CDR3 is CATGQNQETQYF.